A single sample gave rise to the 2 T cell receptor beta chains below, sequenced in a study of T cell clonotyping in hematopoietic cell transplantation. Sequenced by immunoSEQ multiplex PCR; TCRdb stores in-frame clones only, minus some. The sample lists 4,000 to 5,000 clones, about 94% occurring once. Sequenced here: peripheral blood mononuclear cells, sampled 30 days after allogeneic stem cell transplant. These receptors originate from a male patient in his 70s who had an allogeneic stem cell transplant from an unrelated donor, so T cells may come from the graft donor. Some clones in this sample may be carry-over from other donors' samples.

This chain joins TRBV19 and TRBJ1-5; D remains unclear. CDR1 LNHDA and CDR2 SQIVND come from the germline V gene (reference sequence). This CDR3 region has 14 residues. Trimming removed 8 bases from V and 2 bases from J, with 13 bases in between. The CDR3 DNA is TGTGCCAGTGCGGGATACTTGGGCAATCAGCCCCAGCATTTT. It encodes CASAGYLGNQPQHF.

This clone was counted once. The V gene is TRBV11-3, the J gene TRBJ1-2; weak D call: TRBD1 (5 bases). This CDR3 has 17 residues. Germline CDR1 is SGHNT and CDR2 is YENEEA. V was pared by 2 bases and J by 1 base, with 17 bases between. CDR3 nucleotides: TGTGCCAGCAGCTTACCGGGACGCCATCTAGTTAACTATGGCTACACCTTC. Protein product: CASSLPGRHLVNYGYTF. Looking up the rest from reference TRBV11-3 and TRBJ1-2 gives the full variable domain: EAGVVQSPRYKIIEKKQPVAFWCNPISGHNTLYWYLQNLGQGPELLIRYENEEAVDDSQLPKDRFSAERLKGVDSTLKIQPAELGDSAVYLCASSLPGRHLVNYGYTFGSGTRLTVV.